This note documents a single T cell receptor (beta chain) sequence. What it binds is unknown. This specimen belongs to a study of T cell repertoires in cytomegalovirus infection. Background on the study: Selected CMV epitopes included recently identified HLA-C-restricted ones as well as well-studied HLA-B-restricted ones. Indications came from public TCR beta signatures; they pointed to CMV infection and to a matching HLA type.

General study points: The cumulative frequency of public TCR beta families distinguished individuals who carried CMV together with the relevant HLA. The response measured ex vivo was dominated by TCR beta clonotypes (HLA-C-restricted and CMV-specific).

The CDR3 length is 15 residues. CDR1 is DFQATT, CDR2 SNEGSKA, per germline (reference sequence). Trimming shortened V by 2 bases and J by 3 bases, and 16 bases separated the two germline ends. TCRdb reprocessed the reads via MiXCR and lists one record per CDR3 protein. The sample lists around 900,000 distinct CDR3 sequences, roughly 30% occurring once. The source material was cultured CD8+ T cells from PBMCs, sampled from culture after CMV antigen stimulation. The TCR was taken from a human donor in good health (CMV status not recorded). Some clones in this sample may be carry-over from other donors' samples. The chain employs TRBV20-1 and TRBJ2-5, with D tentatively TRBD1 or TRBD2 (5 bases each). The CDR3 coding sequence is TGCAGTGCTAGAACCTCGGGGCAAATTAAAGAGACCCAGTACTTC. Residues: CSARTSGQIKETQYF.